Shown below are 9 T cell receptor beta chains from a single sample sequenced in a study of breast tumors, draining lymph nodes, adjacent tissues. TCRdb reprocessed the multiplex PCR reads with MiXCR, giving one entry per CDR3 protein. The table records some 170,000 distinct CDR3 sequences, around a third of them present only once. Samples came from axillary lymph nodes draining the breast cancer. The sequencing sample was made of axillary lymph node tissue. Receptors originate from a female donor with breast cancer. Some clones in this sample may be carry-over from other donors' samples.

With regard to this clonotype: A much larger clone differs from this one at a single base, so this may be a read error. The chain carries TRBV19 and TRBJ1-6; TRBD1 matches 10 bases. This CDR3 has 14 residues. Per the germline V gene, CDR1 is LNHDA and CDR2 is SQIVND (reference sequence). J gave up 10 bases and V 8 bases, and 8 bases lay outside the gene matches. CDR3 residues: CASGKGQGYSPLHF. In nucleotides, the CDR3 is TGTGCCAGTGGTAAGGGACAGGGGTACTCACCCCTCCACTTT.

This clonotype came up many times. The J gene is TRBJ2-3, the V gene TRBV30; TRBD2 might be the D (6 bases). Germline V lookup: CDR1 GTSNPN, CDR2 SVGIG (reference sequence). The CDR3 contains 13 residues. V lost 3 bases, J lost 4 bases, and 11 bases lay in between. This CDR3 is CAWRGGVADTQYF. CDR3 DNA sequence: TGTGCCTGGAGGGGGGGAGTGGCAGATACGCAGTATTTT.

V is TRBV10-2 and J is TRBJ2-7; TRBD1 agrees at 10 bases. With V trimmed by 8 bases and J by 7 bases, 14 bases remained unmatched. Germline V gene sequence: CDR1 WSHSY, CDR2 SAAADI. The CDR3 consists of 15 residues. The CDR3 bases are TGCGCCAGCGTCGAGGACAGGGGGGGTGTGGGTGAGCAGTACTTC. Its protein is CASVEDRGGVGEQYF.

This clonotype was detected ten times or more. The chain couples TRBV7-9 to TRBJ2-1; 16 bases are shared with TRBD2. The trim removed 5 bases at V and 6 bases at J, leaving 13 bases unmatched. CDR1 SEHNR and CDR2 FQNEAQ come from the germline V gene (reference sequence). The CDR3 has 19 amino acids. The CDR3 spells CASSKHIGTSGGARNEQFF. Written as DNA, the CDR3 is TGTGCCAGCAGCAAACATATCGGGACTAGCGGGGGGGCACGCAATGAGCAGTTCTTC.

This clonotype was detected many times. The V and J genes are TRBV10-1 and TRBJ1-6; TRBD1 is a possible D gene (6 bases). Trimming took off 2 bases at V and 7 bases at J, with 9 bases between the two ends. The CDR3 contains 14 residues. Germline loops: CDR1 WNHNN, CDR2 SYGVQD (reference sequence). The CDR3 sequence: CASSEEDRNSPLHF. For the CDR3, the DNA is TGCGCCAGCAGTGAGGAAGACAGGAATTCACCCCTCCACTTT.

This CDR3 reads CASSLGQTYNEQYF. For the CDR3, the DNA is TGTGCCAGCAGCTTGGGACAGACCTACAATGAGCAGTATTTT. The rearrangement uses TRBV5-6 and TRBJ2-3, with a weak D call TRBD1 (5 bases). CDR3 length equals 14 residues. Looked up from germline, CDR1 is SGHDT and CDR2 is YYEEEE. The germline V and J ends were trimmed by 0 bases and 11 bases, with 16 bases remaining between them.

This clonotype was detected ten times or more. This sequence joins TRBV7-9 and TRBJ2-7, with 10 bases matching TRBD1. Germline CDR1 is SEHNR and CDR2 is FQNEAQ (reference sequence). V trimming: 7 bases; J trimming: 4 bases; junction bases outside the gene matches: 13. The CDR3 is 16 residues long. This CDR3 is CASNPKTGTGVYEQYF. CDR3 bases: TGTGCCAGCAACCCTAAAACCGGGACAGGGGTATACGAGCAGTACTTC.

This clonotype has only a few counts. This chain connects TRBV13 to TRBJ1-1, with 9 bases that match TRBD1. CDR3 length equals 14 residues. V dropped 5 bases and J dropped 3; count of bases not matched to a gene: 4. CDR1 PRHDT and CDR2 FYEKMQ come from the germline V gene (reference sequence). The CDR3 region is CASSATGGYTEAFF. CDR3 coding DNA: TGTGCCAGCAGCGCGACAGGGGGATACACTGAAGCTTTCTTT.

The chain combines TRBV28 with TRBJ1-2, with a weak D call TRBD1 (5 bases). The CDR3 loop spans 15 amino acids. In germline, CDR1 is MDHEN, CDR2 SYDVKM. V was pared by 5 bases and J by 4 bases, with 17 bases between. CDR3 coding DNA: TGTGCCAGCAGTCTCCCTCGACAGAGTCCCTATGGCTACACCTTC. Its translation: CASSLPRQSPYGYTF.